The entry that follows covers one TCR beta chain sequence. The antigen is undetermined. Germline V gene lookup returns CDR1 MDHEN and CDR2 SYDVKM. V gave up 7 bases and J gave up 3 bases; unmatched junction bases: 5. This CDR3 comprises 13 residues. This sample was taken from a study of graft-versus-host responses after intestinal transplantation. General study findings and limits: Peak circulating GvH clone levels were associated with early post-transplant HvG declines. The presence of high graft-versus-host to host-versus-graft clonal ratios in allografts characterized patients with graft-donor T cell macrochimerism. Recipient marrow held GvH clones, some first seen in ileum or blood.

Here immunoSEQ multiplex PCR was the method, and the copy in TCRdb shows in-frame clones only, minus some. The table includes around 50,000 clones, roughly 90% detected once. The clonotype originates from a human patient who received an intestinal transplant, so some T cells may come from the graft donor. The chain uses TRBV28 and TRBJ2-7; the match to TRBD2 covers 8 bases. The source material was PBMCs, sampled 26 days after transplant. The CDR3 DNA sequence: TGTGCCAGCAAAGCGGGAGAATACTACGAGCAGTACTTC. This encodes CASKAGEYYEQYF. Looking up the rest from reference TRBV28 and TRBJ2-7 gives the full variable domain: DVKVTQSSRYLVKRTGEKVFLECVQDMDHENMFWYRQDPGLGLRLIYFSYDVKMKEKGDIPEGYSVSREKKERFSLILESASTNQTSMYLCASKAGEYYEQYFGPGTRLTVT.